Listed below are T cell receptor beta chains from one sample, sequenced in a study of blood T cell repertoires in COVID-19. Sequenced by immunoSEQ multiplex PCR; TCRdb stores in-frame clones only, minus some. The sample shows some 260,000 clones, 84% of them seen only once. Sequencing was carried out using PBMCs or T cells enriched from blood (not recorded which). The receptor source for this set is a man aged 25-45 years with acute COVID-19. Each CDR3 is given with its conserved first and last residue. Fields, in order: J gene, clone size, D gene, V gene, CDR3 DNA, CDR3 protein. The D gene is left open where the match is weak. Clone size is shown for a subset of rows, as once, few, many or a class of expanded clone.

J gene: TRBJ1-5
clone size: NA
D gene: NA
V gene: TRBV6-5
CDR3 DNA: TGTGCCAGCAGCCGAGACAGAAGCAATCAGCCCCAGCATTTT
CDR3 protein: CASSRDRSNQPQHF

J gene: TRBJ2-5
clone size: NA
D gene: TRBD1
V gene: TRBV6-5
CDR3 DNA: TGTGCCAGCAATTTCGACAGGGGTAATGGAGAGACCCAGTACTTC
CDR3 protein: CASNFDRGNGETQYF

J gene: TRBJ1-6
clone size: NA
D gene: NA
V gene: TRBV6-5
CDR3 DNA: TGTGCCAGCAGTTACACCGGGTCAAGTAATTCACCCCTCCACTTT
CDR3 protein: CASSYTGSSNSPLHF

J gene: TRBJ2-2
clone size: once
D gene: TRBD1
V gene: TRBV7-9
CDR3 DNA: TGTGCCAGCAGCTTTTGGGACAGGGATTGGGCCGGGGAGCTGTTTTTT
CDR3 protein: CASSFWDRDWAGELFF

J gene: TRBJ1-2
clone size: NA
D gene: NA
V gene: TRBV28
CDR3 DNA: TGTGCCAGCAGTTCCGGGGGGCGCCCGGACTATGGCTACACCTTC
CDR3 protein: CASSSGGRPDYGYTF

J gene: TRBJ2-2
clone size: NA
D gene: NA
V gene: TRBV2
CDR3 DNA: TGTGCCAGCAACAGGGAGTTTGGCACCGGGGAGCTGTTTTTT
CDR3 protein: CASNREFGTGELFF

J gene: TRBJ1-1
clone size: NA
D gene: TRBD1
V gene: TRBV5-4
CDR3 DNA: TGTGCCAGCAGCTTGGCCGGGACAGGGCCTGTCCTCATGAACACTGAAGCTTTCTTT
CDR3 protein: CASSLAGTGPVLMNTEAFF

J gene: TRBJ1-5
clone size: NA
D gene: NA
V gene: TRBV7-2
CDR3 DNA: TGTGCCAGCAGCACCTTCCAACAGCGGGGGCAGCCCCAGCATTTT
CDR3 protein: CASSTFQQRGQPQHF

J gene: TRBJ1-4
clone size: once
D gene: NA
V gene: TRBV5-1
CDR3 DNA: TGCGCCAGCAGCTTGGTTCAGGGGACTGAAAAACTGTTTTTT
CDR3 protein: CASSLVQGTEKLFF

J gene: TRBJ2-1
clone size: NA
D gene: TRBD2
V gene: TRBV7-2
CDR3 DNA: TGTGCCAGCACCGTCAGGGCGGGAGATTCCTACAATGAGCAGTTCTTC
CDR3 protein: CASTVRAGDSYNEQFF

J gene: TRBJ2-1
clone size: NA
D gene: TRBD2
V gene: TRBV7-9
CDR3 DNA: TGTGCCAGCAGCCCCAATGAGGGAGCGGGGAGCTACAATGAGCAGTTCTTC
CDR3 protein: CASSPNEGAGSYNEQFF

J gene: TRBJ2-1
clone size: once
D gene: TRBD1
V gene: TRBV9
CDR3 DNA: TGTGCCAGCAGCTTAACAGGGGTGACAAGGAATGAGCAGTTCTTC
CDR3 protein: CASSLTGVTRNEQFF

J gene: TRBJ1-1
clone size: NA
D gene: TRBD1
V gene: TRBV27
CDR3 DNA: TGTGCCAGCAGCCCTTCGGGACAGTACACTGAAGCTTTCTTT
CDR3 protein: CASSPSGQYTEAFF

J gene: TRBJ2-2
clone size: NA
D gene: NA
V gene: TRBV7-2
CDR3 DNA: TGTGCCAGCAGCTCCAAGTTCGGCGGGGAGCTGTTTTTT
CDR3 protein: CASSSKFGGELFF

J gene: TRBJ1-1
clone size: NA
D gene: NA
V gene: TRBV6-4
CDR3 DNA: TGTGCCAGCAGTGACTCGGGCAACACTGAAGCTTTCTTT
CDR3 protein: CASSDSGNTEAFF